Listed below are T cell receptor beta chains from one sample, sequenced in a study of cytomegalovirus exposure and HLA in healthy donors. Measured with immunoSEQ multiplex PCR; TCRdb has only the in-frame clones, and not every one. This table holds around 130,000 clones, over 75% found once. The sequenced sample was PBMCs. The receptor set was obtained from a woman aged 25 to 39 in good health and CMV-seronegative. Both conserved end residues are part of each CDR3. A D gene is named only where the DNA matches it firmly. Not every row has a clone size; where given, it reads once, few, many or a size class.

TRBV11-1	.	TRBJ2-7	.	TGTGCCAGCACATTCACAGGGAGCTACGAGCAGTACTTC	CASTFTGSYEQYF
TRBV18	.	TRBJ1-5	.	TGTGCCAGCTCACCTGATAGGGGGGGCGGCAATCAGCCCCAGCATTTT	CASSPDRGGGNQPQHF
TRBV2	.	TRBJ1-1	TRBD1	TGTGCCAGCAGTGTAGACAGGGTTACTGAAGCTTTCTTT	CASSVDRVTEAFF
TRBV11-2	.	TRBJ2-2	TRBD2	TGTGCCAGCAGCCAATGGACTAGCGCGAACACCGGGGAGCTGTTTTTT	CASSQWTSANTGELFF
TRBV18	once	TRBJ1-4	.	TGTGCCAGCTCACCCGGTAGCTACGAAAAACTGTTTTTT	CASSPGSYEKLFF
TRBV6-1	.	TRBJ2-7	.	TGTGCCAGCAGCCCAGGGTACTACGAGCAGTACTTC	CASSPGYYEQYF
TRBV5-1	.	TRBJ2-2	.	TGCGCCAGCAGCTTGATTCCTTCAGGCAGGCCGACCGGGGAGCTGTTTTTT	CASSLIPSGRPTGELFF
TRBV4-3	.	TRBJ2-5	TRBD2	TGCGCCAGCAGCCAAGATCGGGGGGATTGGGAGACCCAGTACTTC	CASSQDRGDWETQYF
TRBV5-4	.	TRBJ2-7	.	TGTGCCAGCAGCCCGGGAGGGGACAGGGCAAGGAGCGAGCAGTACTTC	CASSPGGDRARSEQYF
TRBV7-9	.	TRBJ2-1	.	TGTGCCAGCAGCCCCCGGGCAGGGGTCCCCTCGGATGAGCAGTTCTTC	CASSPRAGVPSDEQFF
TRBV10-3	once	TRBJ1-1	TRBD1	TGTGCCATCAGTGGGACAGGGGTCACTGAAGCTTTCTTT	CAISGTGVTEAFF
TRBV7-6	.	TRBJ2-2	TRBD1	TGTGCCAGCAGCATAAGACCACAGGGGGCGAACACCGGGGAGCTGTTTTTT	CASSIRPQGANTGELFF
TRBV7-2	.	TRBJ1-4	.	TGTGCCAGCAGCCCTCGACACTTAAGAAATGAAAAACTGTTTTTT	CASSPRHLRNEKLFF
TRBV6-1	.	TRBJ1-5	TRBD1	TGTGCCAGCAGTGCATCGACAGGGGGCGTGCAGCCCCAGCATTTT	CASSASTGGVQPQHF
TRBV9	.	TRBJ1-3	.	TGTGCCAGCAGCGTAGAAGCCGGAAACACCATATATTTT	CASSVEAGNTIYF
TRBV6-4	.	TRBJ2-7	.	TGTGCCAGCAGCGCCGGCGGGGCGGGCGAGCAGTACTTC	CASSAGGAGEQYF
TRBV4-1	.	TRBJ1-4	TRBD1	TGCGCCAGCAGCCAAGTCGGAACAGGGGCTAATGAAAAACTGTTTTTT	CASSQVGTGANEKLFF
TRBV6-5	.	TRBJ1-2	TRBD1	TGTGCCAGCCGTCGGGACAGGGGGGTCTATGGCTACACCTTC	CASRRDRGVYGYTF
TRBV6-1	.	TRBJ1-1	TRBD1	TGTGCCAGCGGTAGACAGGGGGCGGTATGGACTGAAGCTTTCTTT	CASGRQGAVWTEAFF
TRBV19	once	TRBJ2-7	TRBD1	TGTGCCAGTAGTATTAGGATCGGGACAGGGTATCACGAGCAGTACTTC	CASSIRIGTGYHEQYF
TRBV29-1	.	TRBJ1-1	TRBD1	TGCAGCGTTAGACAGGGAGGATGGAACACTGAAGCTTTCTTT	CSVRQGGWNTEAFF
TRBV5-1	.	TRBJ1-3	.	TGCGCCAGCAGCTTGGGCGGGTTAGGAAACACCATATATTTT	CASSLGGLGNTIYF
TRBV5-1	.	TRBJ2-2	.	TGCGCCAGCAGCGAGGGTTTACAGACCGGGGAGCTGTTTTTT	CASSEGLQTGELFF